This T cell receptor beta chain was identified during a study of T cells in Graves' hyperthyroidism and ophthalmopathy. General study points: A model of 13 V-J pairs discriminated ophthalmopathy from stable hyperthyroidism. In blood, most of the thyroid clonotypes expanded above 0.001 were also present.

Germline V gene lookup returns CDR1 MDHEN and CDR2 SYDVKM. With V trimmed by 3 bases and J by 6 bases, 0 bases remained unmatched. CDR3 length equals 13 residues. Ophthalmopathy patients had Clinical Activity Score at least 3, NOSPECS grade at least 4, duration under 3 months. The PBMCs had their origin in roughly 9.4 ml of fresh peripheral blood. This clonotype was counted many times. The antigen remains undetermined. The CDR3 regions of TCR beta were amplified from RNA transcripts. HTBI primers drove first-round RT-PCR of the TCR CDR3. TCRdb reprocessed the multiplex PCR reads with MiXCR, giving one entry per CDR3 protein. The sample includes fewer than 550,000 distinct CDR3 sequences, around 22% of them seen just once.

The chain combines TRBV28 with TRBJ2-2, with TRBD1 matching 8 bases. The source is a woman in her 30s with Graves' ophthalmopathy. Sequenced input: blood. The DNA of the CDR3 is TGTGCCAGCAGTTTCAGGGGGCCCGGGGAGCTGTTTTTT. Its translation: CASSFRGPGELFF.